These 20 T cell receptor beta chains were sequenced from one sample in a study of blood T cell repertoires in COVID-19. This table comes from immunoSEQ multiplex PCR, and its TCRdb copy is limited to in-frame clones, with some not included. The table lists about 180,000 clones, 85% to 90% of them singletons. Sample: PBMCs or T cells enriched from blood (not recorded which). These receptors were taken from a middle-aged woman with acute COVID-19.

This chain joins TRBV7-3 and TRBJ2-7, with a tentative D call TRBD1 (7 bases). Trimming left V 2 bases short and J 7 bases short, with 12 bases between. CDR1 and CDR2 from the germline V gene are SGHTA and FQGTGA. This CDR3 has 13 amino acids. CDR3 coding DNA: TGTGCCAGCAGCTTAGAGGGGGCGGGAGAGCAGTACTTC. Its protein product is CASSLEGAGEQYF. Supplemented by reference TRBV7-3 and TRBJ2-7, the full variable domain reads GAGVSQTPSNKVTEKGKYVELRCDPISGHTALYWYRQSLGQGPEFLIYFQGTGAADDSGLPNDRFFAVRPEGSVSTLKIQRTERGDSAVYLCASSLEGAGEQYFGPGTRLTVT.

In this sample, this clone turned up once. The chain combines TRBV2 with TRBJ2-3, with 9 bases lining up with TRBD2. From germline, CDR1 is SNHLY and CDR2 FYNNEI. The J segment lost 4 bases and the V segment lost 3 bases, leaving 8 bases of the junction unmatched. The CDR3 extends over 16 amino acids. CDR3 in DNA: TGTGCCAGCAGTGAGTGGCGTAGCGGGGGCGCAGATACGCAGTATTTT. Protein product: CASSEWRSGGADTQYF.

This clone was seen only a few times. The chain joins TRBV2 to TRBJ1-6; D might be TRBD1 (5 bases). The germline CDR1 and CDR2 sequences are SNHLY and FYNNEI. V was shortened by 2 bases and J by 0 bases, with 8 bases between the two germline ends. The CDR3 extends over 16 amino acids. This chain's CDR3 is CASSERGSSYNSPLHF. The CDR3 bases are TGTGCCAGCAGTGAAAGGGGAAGCTCCTATAATTCACCCCTCCACTTT.

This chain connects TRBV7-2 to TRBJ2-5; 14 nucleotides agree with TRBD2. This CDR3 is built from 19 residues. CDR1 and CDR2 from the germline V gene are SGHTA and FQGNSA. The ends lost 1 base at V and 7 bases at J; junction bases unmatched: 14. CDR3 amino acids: CASSLGVLTSGGAYGTQYF. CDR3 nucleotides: TGTGCCAGCAGCTTAGGCGTTTTGACTAGCGGGGGGGCCTATGGGACCCAGTACTTC. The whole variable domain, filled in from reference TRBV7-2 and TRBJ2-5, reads GAGVSQSPSNKVTEKGKDVELRCDPISGHTALYWYRQSLGQGLEFLIYFQGNSAPDKSGLPSDRFSAERTGGSVSTLTIQRTQQEDSAVYLCASSLGVLTSGGAYGTQYFGPGTRLLVL.

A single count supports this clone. The CDR3 loop is CAISEPGPSYEQYF. DNA for the CDR3: TGTGCCATCAGTGAACCAGGGCCCTCCTACGAGCAGTACTTC. This chain links TRBV10-3 with TRBJ2-7, with D perhaps TRBD1 (5 bases). The CDR3 totals 14 residues. The V end lost 3 bases, the J end lost 0 bases, and 9 bases lay between the germline ends. Germline V gene lookup returns CDR1 ENHRY and CDR2 SYGVKD.

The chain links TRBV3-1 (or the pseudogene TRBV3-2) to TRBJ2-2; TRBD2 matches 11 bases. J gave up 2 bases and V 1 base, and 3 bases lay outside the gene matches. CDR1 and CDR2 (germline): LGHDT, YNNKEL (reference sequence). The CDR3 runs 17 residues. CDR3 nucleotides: TGTGCCAGCAGCCAAGTACTAGCGGGGGTTAACACCGGGGAGCTGTTTTTT. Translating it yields CASSQVLAGVNTGELFF.

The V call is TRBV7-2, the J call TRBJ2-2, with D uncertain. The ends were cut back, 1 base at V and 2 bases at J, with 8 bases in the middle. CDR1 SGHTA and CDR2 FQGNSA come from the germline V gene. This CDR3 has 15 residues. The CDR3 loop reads CASSLGHINTGELFF. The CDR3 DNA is TGTGCCAGCAGCTTAGGGCACATTAACACCGGGGAGCTGTTTTTT. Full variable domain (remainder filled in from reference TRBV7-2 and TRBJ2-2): GAGVSQSPSNKVTEKGKDVELRCDPISGHTALYWYRQSLGQGLEFLIYFQGNSAPDKSGLPSDRFSAERTGGSVSTLTIQRTQQEDSAVYLCASSLGHINTGELFFGEGSRLTVL.

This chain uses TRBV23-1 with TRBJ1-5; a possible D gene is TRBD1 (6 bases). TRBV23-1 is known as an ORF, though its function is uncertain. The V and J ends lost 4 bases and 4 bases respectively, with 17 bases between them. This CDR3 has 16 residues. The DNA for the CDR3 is TGCGCCAGCAGTCCCTTCACCAGGGGTTGTAATCAGCCCCAGCATTTT. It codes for CASSPFTRGCNQPQHF.

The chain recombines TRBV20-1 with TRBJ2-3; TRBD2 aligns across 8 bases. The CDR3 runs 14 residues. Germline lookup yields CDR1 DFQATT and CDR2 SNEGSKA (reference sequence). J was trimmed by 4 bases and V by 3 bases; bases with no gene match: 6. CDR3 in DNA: TGCAGTGCTAGTTCCGGGAGGGAGGCAGATACGCAGTATTTT. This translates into CSASSGREADTQYF.

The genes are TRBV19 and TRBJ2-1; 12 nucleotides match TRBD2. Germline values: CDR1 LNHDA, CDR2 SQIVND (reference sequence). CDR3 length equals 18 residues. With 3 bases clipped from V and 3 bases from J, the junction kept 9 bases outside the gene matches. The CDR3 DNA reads TGTGCCAGTAGTATTTACCCCCAGACTAGCGGGAGCTACAATGAGCAGTTCTTC. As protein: CASSIYPQTSGSYNEQFF.

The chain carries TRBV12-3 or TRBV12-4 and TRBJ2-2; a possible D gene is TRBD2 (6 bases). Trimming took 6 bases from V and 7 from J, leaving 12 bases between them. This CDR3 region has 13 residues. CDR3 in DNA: TGTGCCAGCAGCCTTCTGGGGGGCGGGGAGCTGTTTTTT. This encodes CASSLLGGGELFF.

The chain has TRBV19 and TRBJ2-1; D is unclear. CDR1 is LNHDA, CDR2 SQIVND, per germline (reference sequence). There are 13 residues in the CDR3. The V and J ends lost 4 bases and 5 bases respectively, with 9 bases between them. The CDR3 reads CASSTRRNNEQFF. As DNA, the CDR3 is TGTGCCAGTAGTACAAGGCGGAACAATGAGCAGTTCTTC.

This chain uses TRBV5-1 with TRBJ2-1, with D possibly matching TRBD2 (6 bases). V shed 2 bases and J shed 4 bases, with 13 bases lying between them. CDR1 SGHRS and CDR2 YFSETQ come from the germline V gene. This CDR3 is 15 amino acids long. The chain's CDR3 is CASSFGRGRYNEQFF. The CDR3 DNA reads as TGCGCCAGCAGCTTTGGGCGGGGCAGATACAATGAGCAGTTCTTC.

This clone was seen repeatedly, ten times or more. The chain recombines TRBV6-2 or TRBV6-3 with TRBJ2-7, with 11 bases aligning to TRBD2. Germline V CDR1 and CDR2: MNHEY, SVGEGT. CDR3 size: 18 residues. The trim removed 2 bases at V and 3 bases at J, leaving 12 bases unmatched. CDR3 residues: CASSYGLAGAHPDYEQYF. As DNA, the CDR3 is TGTGCCAGCAGTTACGGACTAGCGGGTGCTCACCCTGACTACGAGCAGTACTTC.

In DNA form, the CDR3 reads TGTGCCAGTAGTGGGAGGGCGGGTGGCACTGAAGCTTTCTTT. It codes for CASSGRAGGTEAFF. The chain joins TRBV19 to TRBJ1-1; D remains unclear. Looked up from germline, CDR1 is LNHDA and CDR2 is SQIVND (reference sequence). The CDR3 is 14 amino acids. V lost 5 bases and J 4 bases, leaving 14 bases between the germline ends.

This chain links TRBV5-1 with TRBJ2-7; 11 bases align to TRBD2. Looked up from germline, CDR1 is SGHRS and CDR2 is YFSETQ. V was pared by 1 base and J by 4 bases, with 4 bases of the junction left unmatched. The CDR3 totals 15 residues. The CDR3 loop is CASSLIAGGGYEQYF. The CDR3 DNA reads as TGCGCCAGCAGCTTGATAGCGGGAGGGGGGTACGAGCAGTACTTC.

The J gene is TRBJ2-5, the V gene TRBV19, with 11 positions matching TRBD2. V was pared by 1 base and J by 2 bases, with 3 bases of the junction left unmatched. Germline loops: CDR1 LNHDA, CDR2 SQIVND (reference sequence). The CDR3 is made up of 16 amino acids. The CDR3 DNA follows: TGTGCCAGTAGTATAGTAACTAGCGGGGGTCAAGAGACCCAGTACTTC. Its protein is CASSIVTSGGQETQYF.

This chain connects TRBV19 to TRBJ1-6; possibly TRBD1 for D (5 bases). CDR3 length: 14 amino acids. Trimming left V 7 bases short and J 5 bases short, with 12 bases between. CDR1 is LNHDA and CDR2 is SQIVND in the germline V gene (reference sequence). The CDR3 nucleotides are TGTGCCAGTAAGGATTCGGGGGATAATTCACCCCTCCACTTT. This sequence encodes CASKDSGDNSPLHF.

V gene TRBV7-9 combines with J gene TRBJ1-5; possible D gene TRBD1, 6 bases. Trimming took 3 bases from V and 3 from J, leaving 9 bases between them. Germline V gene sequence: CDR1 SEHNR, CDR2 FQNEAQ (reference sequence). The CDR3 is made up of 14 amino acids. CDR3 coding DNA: TGTGCCAGCAGCTTGATGGGGGCCAATCAGCCCCAGCATTTT. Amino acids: CASSLMGANQPQHF.

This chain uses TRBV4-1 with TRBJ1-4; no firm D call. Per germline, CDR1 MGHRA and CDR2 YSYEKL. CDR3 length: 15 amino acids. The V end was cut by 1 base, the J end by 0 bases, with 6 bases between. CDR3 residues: CASSQAGATNEKLFF. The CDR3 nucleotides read TGCGCCAGCAGCCAAGCGGGAGCAACTAATGAAAAACTGTTTTTT.